What follows are 11 T cell receptor beta chains derived from one specimen sequenced in a study of blood T cell repertoires in COVID-19. TCRdb's copy holds only in-frame clones and misses some; the assay was immunoSEQ multiplex PCR. The sample carries about 120,000 clones, about 87% recorded once. The sample taken for sequencing was peripheral blood. These receptors were taken from a woman aged 65 to 85 with acute or convalescent COVID-19.

The J gene is TRBJ2-7, the V gene TRBV27; D possibly corresponds to TRBD1 (5 bases). CDR1 is MNHEY, CDR2 SMNVEV, per germline (reference sequence). CDR3 length: 16 amino acids. Deletions cut 2 bases from V and 0 bases from J, with 14 bases between. This CDR3 reads CASSLVLAGNSYEQYF. The CDR3 nucleotides are TGTGCCAGCAGTTTAGTTTTGGCAGGGAACTCCTACGAGCAGTACTTC.

The V gene is TRBV28, the J gene TRBJ1-2, with D perhaps TRBD1 (5 bases). Germline V lookup: CDR1 MDHEN, CDR2 SYDVKM. Trimming stripped 3 bases from V and 2 bases from J, with 7 bases between. The CDR3 spans 13 residues. The CDR3 DNA reads TGTGCCAGCAGTTTCCCAGGGAACTATGGCTACACCTTC. Translation: CASSFPGNYGYTF.

The chain joins TRBV28 to TRBJ2-7; TRBD2 agrees at 10 bases. J lost 5 bases, V lost 6 bases, and 10 bases had no gene match. This CDR3 has 15 residues. Germline CDR1 reads MDHEN; CDR2 reads SYDVKM. The CDR3 coding sequence is TGTGCCAGCAGCCCCCCACTAGCGGGGTCCCACGAGCAGTACTTC. Its translation: CASSPPLAGSHEQYF.

The rearrangement uses TRBV24-1 and TRBJ2-1; tentative D call: TRBD1 (5 bases). The length of the CDR3 is 13 residues. V lost 3 bases and J lost 7, with 9 bases in between. From germline, CDR1 is KGHDR and CDR2 SFDVKD. The chain's CDR3 is CATSDGAFNEQFF. The CDR3 DNA is TGTGCCACCAGTGATGGGGCGTTTAATGAGCAGTTCTTC.

J is TRBJ2-1 and V is TRBV24-1; 9 bases are shared with TRBD1. The CDR3 is 14 residues long. The V segment lost 7 bases and the J segment 7 bases; nucleotides outside the gene matches: 7. Germline assignment: CDR1 KGHDR and CDR2 SFDVKD. CDR3 DNA: TGTGCCACCAGGGCCGGGACAGGGCAAAATGAGCAGTTCTTC. This codes for CATRAGTGQNEQFF.

The chain employs TRBV6-5 and TRBJ1-1, with D possibly matching TRBD1 (6 bases). The CDR3 is 15 residues long. Germline CDR1 reads MNHEY; CDR2 reads SVGAGI. V lost 0 bases, J lost 8 bases, and 16 bases lay in between. CDR3 protein: CASSYSHPSDREAFF. As DNA, the CDR3 is TGTGCCAGCAGTTACTCTCACCCCTCAGACAGGGAAGCTTTCTTT.

The rearrangement uses TRBV13 and TRBJ2-7; D is uncertain. CDR1 is PRHDT, CDR2 FYEKMQ, per germline (reference sequence). The CDR3 totals 13 residues. The V gene lost 1 base and the J gene lost 4 bases, with 8 bases spanning the gap. CDR3 nucleotides: TGTGCCAGCAGCTTAGAAGCCGGGTACGAGCAGTACTTC. It is translated as CASSLEAGYEQYF.

The chain carries TRBV18 and TRBJ2-4; 9 bases fit TRBD1. The junction had 9 bases not matched to a gene; V was cut back by 0 bases and J by 9 bases. CDR1 is KGHSH and CDR2 is LQKENI in the germline V gene. This CDR3 contains 16 residues. The chain's CDR3 is CASSPPHRGRMGIQYF. The CDR3 region has the DNA TGTGCCAGCTCACCACCCCACAGGGGGCGAATGGGCATTCAGTACTTC.

This clone showed up just once. The chain employs TRBV18 and TRBJ1-3, with D possibly TRBD1 on 5 matching bases. Trimming left V 2 bases short and J 0 bases short, with 8 bases between. This CDR3 comprises 15 residues. The germline V gene encodes CDR1 KGHSH and CDR2 LQKENI. In DNA, the CDR3 is TGTGCCAGCTCACCAGGCAGGGTCTCTGGAAACACCATATATTTT. This sequence encodes CASSPGRVSGNTIYF.

The V and J genes are TRBV15 and TRBJ1-5; perhaps TRBD1 as D (6 bases). The length of the CDR3 is 20 residues. Germline V gene data show CDR1 as LNHNV and CDR2 as YYDKDF (reference sequence). Trimming removed 0 bases at V and 0 bases at J, with 21 bases between. The CDR3 loop is CATSRDSGGRVLYSNQPQHF. The CDR3 DNA sequence: TGTGCCACCAGCAGAGATTCGGGGGGCCGGGTTTTATATAGCAATCAGCCCCAGCATTTT.

This clone was seen a few times. This sequence joins TRBV9 and TRBJ1-5; 8 nucleotides line up with TRBD1. The J segment lost 2 bases and the V segment lost 2 bases, leaving 6 bases of the junction unmatched. The CDR3 length is 16 residues. Germline lookup yields CDR1 SGDLS and CDR2 YYNGEE. The CDR3 DNA reads TGTGCCAGCAGCGTTCCCGGACAGGGCTGCAATCAGCCCCAGCATTTT. It codes for CASSVPGQGCNQPQHF.